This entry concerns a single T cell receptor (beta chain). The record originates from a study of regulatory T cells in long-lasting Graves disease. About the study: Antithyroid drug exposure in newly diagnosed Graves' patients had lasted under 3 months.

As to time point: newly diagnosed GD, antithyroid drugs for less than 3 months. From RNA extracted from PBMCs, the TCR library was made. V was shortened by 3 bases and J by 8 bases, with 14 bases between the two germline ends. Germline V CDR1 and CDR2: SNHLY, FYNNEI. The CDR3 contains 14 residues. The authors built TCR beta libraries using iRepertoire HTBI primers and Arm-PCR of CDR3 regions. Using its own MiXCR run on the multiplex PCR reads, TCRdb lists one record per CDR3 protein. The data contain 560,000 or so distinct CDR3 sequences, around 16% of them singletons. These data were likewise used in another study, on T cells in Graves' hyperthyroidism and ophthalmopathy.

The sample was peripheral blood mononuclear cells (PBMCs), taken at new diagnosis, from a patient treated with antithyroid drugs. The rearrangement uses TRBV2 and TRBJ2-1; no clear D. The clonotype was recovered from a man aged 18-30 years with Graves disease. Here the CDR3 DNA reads TGTGCCAGCAGTGACTCCATTTTTAACGATGAGCAGTTCTTC. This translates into CASSDSIFNDEQFF. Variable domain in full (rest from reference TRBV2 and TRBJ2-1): EPEVTQTPSHQVTQMGQEVILRCVPISNHLYFYWYRQILGQKVEFLVSFYNNEISEKSEIFDDQFSVERPDGSNFTLKIRSTKLEDSAMYFCASSDSIFNDEQFFGPGTRLTVL.